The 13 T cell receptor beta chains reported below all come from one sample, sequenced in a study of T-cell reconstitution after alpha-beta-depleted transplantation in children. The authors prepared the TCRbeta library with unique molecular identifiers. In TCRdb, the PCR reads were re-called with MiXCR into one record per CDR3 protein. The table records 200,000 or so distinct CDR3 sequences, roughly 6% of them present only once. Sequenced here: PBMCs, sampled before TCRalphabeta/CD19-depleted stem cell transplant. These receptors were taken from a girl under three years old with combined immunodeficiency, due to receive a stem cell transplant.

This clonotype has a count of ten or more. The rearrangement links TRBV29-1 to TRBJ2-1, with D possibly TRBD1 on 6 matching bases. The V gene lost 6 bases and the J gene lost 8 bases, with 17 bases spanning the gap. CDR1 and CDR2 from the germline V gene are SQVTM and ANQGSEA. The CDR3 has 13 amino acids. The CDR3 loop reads CSVAGVPRYEQFF. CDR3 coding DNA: TGCAGCGTAGCAGGGGTCCCGCGGTATGAGCAGTTCTTC.

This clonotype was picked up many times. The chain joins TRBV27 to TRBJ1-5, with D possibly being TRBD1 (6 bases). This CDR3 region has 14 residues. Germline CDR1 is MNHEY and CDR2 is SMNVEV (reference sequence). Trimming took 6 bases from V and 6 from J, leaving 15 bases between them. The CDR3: CASSYTGLRQPQHF. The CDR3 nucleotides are TGTGCCAGCAGCTACACAGGGTTGCGTCAGCCCCAGCATTTT.

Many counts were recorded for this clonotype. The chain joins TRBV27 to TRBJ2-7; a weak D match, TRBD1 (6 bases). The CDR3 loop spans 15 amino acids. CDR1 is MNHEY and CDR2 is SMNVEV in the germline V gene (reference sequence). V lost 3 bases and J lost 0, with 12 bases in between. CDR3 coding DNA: TGTGCCAGCAGTTTCGGGACACCCCGCTCCTACGAGCAGTACTTC. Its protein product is CASSFGTPRSYEQYF.

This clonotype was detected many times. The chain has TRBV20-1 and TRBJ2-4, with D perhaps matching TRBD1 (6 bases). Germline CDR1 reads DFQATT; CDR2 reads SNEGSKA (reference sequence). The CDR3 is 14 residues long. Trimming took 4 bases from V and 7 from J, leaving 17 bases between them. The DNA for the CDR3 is TGCAGTGCTAACAGGGACACCAACGAGAACATTCAGTACTTC. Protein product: CSANRDTNENIQYF.

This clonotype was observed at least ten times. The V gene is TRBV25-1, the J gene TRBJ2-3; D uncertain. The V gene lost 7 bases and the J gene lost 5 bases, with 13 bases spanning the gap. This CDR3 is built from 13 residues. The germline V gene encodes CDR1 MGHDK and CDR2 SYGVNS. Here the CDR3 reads CASIRRIEDTQYF. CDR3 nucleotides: TGTGCCAGCATCCGACGGATTGAAGATACGCAGTATTTT. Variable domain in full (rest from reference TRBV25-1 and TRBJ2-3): EADIYQTPRYLVIGTGKKITLECSQTMGHDKMYWYQQDPGMELHLIHYSYGVNSTEKGDLSSESTVSRIRTEHFPLTLESARPSHTSQYLCASIRRIEDTQYFGPGTRLTVL.

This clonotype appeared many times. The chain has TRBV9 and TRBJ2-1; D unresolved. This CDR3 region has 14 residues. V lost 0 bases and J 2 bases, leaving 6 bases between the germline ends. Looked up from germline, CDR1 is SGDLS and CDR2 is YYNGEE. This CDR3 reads CASSVAQAYNEQFF. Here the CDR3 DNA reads TGTGCCAGCAGCGTAGCCCAGGCCTACAATGAGCAGTTCTTC.

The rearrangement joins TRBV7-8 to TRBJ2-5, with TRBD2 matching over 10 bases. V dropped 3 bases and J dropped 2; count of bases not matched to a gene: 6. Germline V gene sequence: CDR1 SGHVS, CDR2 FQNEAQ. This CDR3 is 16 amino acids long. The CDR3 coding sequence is TGTGCCAGCAGCTTGCCTAGCGGGGGCCATCAAGAGACCCAGTACTTC. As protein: CASSLPSGGHQETQYF.

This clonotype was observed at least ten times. The CDR3 DNA sequence: TGCAGCAAAGAGAAATGGGGCTACACCTTC. This sequence encodes CSKEKWGYTF. This chain uses TRBV29-1 with TRBJ1-2; D is unclear. CDR3 length equals 10 residues. V dropped 8 bases and J dropped 8 bases, with 12 bases sitting between them. Germline lookup yields CDR1 SQVTM and CDR2 ANQGSEA.

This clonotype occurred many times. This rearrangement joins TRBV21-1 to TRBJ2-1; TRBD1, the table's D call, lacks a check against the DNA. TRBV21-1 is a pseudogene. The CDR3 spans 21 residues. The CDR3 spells CASSKPTFLHLSTSLPNEQFF. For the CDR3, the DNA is TGTGCCAGCAGCAAACCTACTTTCCTGCACCTCTCTACTTCCCTGCCCAATGAGCAGTTCTTC.

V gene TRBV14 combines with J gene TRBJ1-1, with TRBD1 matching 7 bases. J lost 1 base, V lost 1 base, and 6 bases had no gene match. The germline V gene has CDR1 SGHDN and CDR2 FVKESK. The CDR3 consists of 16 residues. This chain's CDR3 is CASSQGWPGGNTEAFF. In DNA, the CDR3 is TGTGCCAGCAGCCAAGGTTGGCCAGGGGGGAACACTGAAGCTTTCTTT.

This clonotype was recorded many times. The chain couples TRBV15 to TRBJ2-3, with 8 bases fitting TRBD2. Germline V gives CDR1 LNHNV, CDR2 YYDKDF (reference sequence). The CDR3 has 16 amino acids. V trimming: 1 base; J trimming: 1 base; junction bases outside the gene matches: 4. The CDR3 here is CATSRVSGGRTDTQYF. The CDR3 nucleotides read TGTGCCACCAGCAGAGTGAGCGGGGGCCGCACAGATACGCAGTATTTT.

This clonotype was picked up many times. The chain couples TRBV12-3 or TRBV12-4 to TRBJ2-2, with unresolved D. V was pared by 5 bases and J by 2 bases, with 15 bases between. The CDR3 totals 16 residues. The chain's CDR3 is CASSNLDHINTGELFF. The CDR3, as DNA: TGTGCCAGCAGTAACCTGGACCACATCAACACCGGGGAGCTGTTTTTT.

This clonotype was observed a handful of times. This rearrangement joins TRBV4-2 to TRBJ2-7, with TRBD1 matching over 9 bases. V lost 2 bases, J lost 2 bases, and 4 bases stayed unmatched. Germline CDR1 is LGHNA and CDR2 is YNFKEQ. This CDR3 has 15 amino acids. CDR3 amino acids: CASSQWTGVAYEQYF. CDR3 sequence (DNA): TGTGCCAGCAGCCAATGGACAGGGGTCGCCTACGAGCAGTACTTC.